These T cell receptor beta chains were read from a single sample in a study of tumor-infiltrating lymphocytes in oesophageal squamous cell carcinoma. TCRdb analysed the PCR reads with MiXCR anew, one entry per CDR3 protein. The table shows approximately 18,000 distinct CDR3 sequences, with less than 50% occurring only once. Sequenced sample: normal esophageal tissue next to the tumor. Receptors were obtained from a female donor with esophageal squamous cell carcinoma. The CDR3 runs from the conserved cysteine through the conserved F or W. The D gene is left open where the match is weak. A clone size is listed for some rows: how often the clone was seen (once, few, many), or a class if it is expanded.

>.|TRBV30|TRBJ1-1|.
TGTGCCTGGAGTGTACTACAGAACACTGAAGCTTTCTTT
CAWSVLQNTEAFF
>TRBD1|TRBV27|TRBJ1-2|many
TGTGCCAGCAGTCACCTGACCACAGGGGGCAATGGCTACACCTTC
CASSHLTTGGNGYTF
>.|TRBV7-6|TRBJ2-1|once
TGTGCCAGCAGCTTAGCAGGGTGGGTCCTTTACAATGAGCAGTTCTTC
CASSLAGWVLYNEQFF
>.|TRBV20-1|TRBJ2-5|many
TGCAGTGCTAGACCAGGACTACTCCAAGAGACCCAGTACTTC
CSARPGLLQETQYF
>.|TRBV25-1|TRBJ2-6|.
TGTGCCAGCAGTGGAAAGGCATGCTCTGGGGCCAACGTCCTGACTTTC
CASSGKACSGANVLTF
>TRBD2|TRBV6-1|TRBJ2-7|.
TGTGCCAGCAGTGGCTCCGGGACTAGCTCACTCATTCGGGGCCACGAGCAGTACTTC
CASSGSGTSSLIRGHEQYF
>TRBD1|TRBV5-1|TRBJ1-2|many
TGCGCCAGCAGCGATTTGGGACAGGGGGCAGGCGGCTACACCTTC
CASSDLGQGAGGYTF
>.|TRBV28|TRBJ1-5|.
TGTGCCAGCAGTAACTTAGATCAGCCCCAGCATTTT
CASSNLDQPQHF
>TRBD2|TRBV28|TRBJ2-5|.
TGTGCCAGCCAAGTGGCGGGAGGGCGCGAGACCCAGTACTTC
CASQVAGGRETQYF
>.|TRBV6-4|TRBJ2-3|many
TGTGCCAGCAGTGTCGAGTCTATGGGGGATACGCAGTATTTT
CASSVESMGDTQYF
>.|TRBV6-1|TRBJ1-5|many
TGTGCCAGCAGCCGGGGGGGGAACCAGCCCCAGCATTTT
CASSRGGNQPQHF
>TRBD1|TRBV27|TRBJ1-1|many
TGTGCCAGCAGTTTGACAGGGGGCCCCCATGAAGCTTTCTTT
CASSLTGGPHEAFF
>TRBD1|TRBV28|TRBJ1-1|many
TGTGCCAGCAGCCTGAGAGGATTCGGACAGGGAGGGGGTGTAGCTTTCTTT
CASSLRGFGQGGGVAFF
>.|TRBV19|TRBJ2-1|.
TGTGCCAGTAGTATCACCGGGGTAGACGGTGAGCAGTTCTTC
CASSITGVDGEQFF
>.|TRBV6-8|TRBJ2-1|.
TGTGCCAGCTCCAATGAGCAGTTCTTC
CASSNEQFF
>TRBD1|TRBV19|TRBJ2-1|few
TGTGCCAGCCGCACAGGGGGCCAGGGCAATGAGCAGTTCTTC
CASRTGGQGNEQFF
>TRBD2|TRBV11-2|TRBJ2-7|medium-sized
TGTGCCAGCACCGGAGGCGGGAGAGTTGTCAATCGCTACGAGCAGTACTTC
CASTGGGRVVNRYEQYF
>.|TRBV20-1|TRBJ2-7|.
TGCAGTGCAACCTTGGACATATACTACGAGCAGTACTTC
CSATLDIYYEQYF
>.|TRBV7-9|TRBJ2-1|.
TGTGCCAGCAGCTTTGCAGGGAAACATGAGCAGTTCTTC
CASSFAGKHEQFF
>.|TRBV28|TRBJ1-2|many
TGTGCCAGCAGTTTACCGAGTGAGTTGGGCGGCTACACCTTC
CASSLPSELGGYTF
>TRBD2|TRBV7-6|TRBJ2-1|.
TGTGCCAGCAGCTTAGATGGTAGCGGGAGTAATGAGCAGTTCTTC
CASSLDGSGSNEQFF
>TRBD2|TRBV20-1|TRBJ2-5|few
TGCAGTGCTACTAGCGGGGGGGTTGCGGGGACCCAGTACTTC
CSATSGGVAGTQYF
>.|TRBV7-2|TRBJ1-3|medium-sized
TGTGCCAGCAGCCCACAGGGAGGAAACACCATATATTTT
CASSPQGGNTIYF
>TRBD1|TRBV7-6|TRBJ1-6|.
TGTGCCAGCAGCCATGGGACAGTTTCACCCCTCCACTTT
CASSHGTVSPLHF
>.|TRBV6-8|TRBJ2-1|.
TGTGCCAGCAGTCGGACCCCTAAGCGGGAGCAGTTCTTC
CASSRTPKREQFF
>TRBD2|TRBV11-2|TRBJ2-7|many
TGTGCCAGCAGCCGCTGGGCGACTAGCGGGGCCGAGTACGAGCAGTACTTC
CASSRWATSGAEYEQYF
>TRBD2|TRBV12-3/TRBV12-4|TRBJ2-1|many
TGTGCCAGCAGTTTAGGCGGGAGAAGTCTTGAGCAGTTCTTC
CASSLGGRSLEQFF
>TRBD1|TRBV7-8|TRBJ2-5|hyperexpanded
TGTGCCAGCAGCTCACAGGGGTGGGTCAGAGAGACCCAGTACTTC
CASSSQGWVRETQYF
>TRBD1|TRBV14|TRBJ2-5|many
TGTGCCAGCAGCCATGAACAGGGGGCAGGGGAGACCCAGTACTTC
CASSHEQGAGETQYF
>TRBD1|TRBV5-5|TRBJ2-3|.
TGTGCCAGCAAGGACAGGGCGACAGATACGCAGTATTTT
CASKDRATDTQYF
>TRBD2|TRBV19|TRBJ2-5|.
TGTGCCAGTAGTGTCGAACTAGCGGGAGCGCAGACCCAGTACTTC
CASSVELAGAQTQYF
>TRBD2|TRBV27|TRBJ2-1|.
TGTGCCAGCAGTTTAAAGGGGACTAATCACCGGAATGAGCAGTTCTTC
CASSLKGTNHRNEQFF
>TRBD1|TRBV7-6|TRBJ1-1|.
TGTGCCAGCAGCTTAGGTGGACAGGGCCGATACACTGAAGCTTTCTTT
CASSLGGQGRYTEAFF
>.|TRBV6-1|TRBJ2-1|few
TGTGCCAGCAGTGAACTTATGGGCGCACTCTACAATGAGCAGTTCTTC
CASSELMGALYNEQFF
>.|TRBV28|TRBJ1-1|many
TGTGCCAGCAGTACGATAGAAGCTTTCTTT
CASSTIEAFF
>.|TRBV10-3|TRBJ2-5|.
TGTGCCACCAGTTCGCGGGAGACCCAGTACTTC
CATSSRETQYF
>TRBD2|TRBV7-2|TRBJ2-1|medium-sized
TGTGCCAGCAGCTTAGCGTCAGGACTAGTGGAAAATGAGCAGTTCTTC
CASSLASGLVENEQFF
>.|TRBV7-6|TRBJ2-1|.
TGTGCTAGCAGCTTATCTGGATACTCCAATGAGCAGTTCTTC
CASSLSGYSNEQFF
>.|TRBV6-1|TRBJ2-6|medium-sized
TGTGCCAGCGACAAGAGCTCTGGGGCCAACGTCCTGACTTTC
CASDKSSGANVLTF
>.|TRBV5-4|TRBJ1-2|many
TGTGCCAGCAGCTTCGGACGGACAACCAACTATGGCTACACCTTC
CASSFGRTTNYGYTF
>TRBD2|TRBV12-3/TRBV12-4|TRBJ2-3|.
TGTGCCAGCAGTAATCCGGGACTACTCACAGATACGCAGTATTTT
CASSNPGLLTDTQYF
>.|TRBV7-2|TRBJ2-6|few
TGTGCCAGCAGTCGCAGCGGAGCTGGGGCCAACGTCCTGACTTTC
CASSRSGAGANVLTF
>.|TRBV7-6|TRBJ2-7|many
TGTGCCAGCAGCTTAGCGGGTGTCTACAATGAGCAGTACTTC
CASSLAGVYNEQYF
>.|TRBV23-1|TRBJ2-2|.
TGCGCCAGCAGTCAGGGCGGGAATGGCGGGGAGCTGTTTTTT
CASSQGGNGGELFF
>TRBD1|TRBV5-5|TRBJ2-6|many
TGTGCCAGCAGCCCCCACGCGACAGGGGGCAGTGGGGCCAACGTCCTGACTTTC
CASSPHATGGSGANVLTF
>.|TRBV29-1|TRBJ1-1|many
TGCAGCGTAGCCAGGGGCCCGGAAGACACTGAAGCTTTCTTT
CSVARGPEDTEAFF
>TRBD1|TRBV5-5|TRBJ2-6|.
TGTGCCAGCGTCTCCCCGAGGGACAGGGTCTCTGGGGCCAACGTCCTGACTTTC
CASVSPRDRVSGANVLTF
>.|TRBV28|TRBJ2-7|once
TGTGCCAGCAGCACAGGATCAGGGTGGGAGCAGTACTTC
CASSTGSGWEQYF
>TRBD2|TRBV9|TRBJ2-4|few
TGTGCCAGCAGCGTAGCGGGCGTGAGCGGGGAGCAGTACTTC
CASSVAGVSGEQYF
>TRBD2|TRBV18|TRBJ2-1|many
TGTGCCAGCTCACCAAGAGCGGGAGGGTACAATGAGCAGTTCTTC
CASSPRAGGYNEQFF
>TRBD2|TRBV7-2|TRBJ2-3|.
TGTGCCAGCAGCTCACAACTAGCGGGGGGCCCAGATTTT
CASSSQLAGGPDF
>TRBD2|TRBV2|TRBJ2-1|.
TGTGCCAGCAAACAGCGGGAGTTAGATGAGCAGTTCTTC
CASKQRELDEQFF
>TRBD1|TRBV2|TRBJ1-2|.
TGTGCCAGCAGGAAGGACAGGGGGGCTGGTGGCTACACCTTC
CASRKDRGAGGYTF
>.|TRBV7-2|TRBJ2-5|.
TGTGCCAGCAGCTTAGGACCCCTGCGGCCCGGTGAGACCCAGTACTTC
CASSLGPLRPGETQYF
>TRBD2|TRBV12-3/TRBV12-4|TRBJ2-7|.
TGTGCCAGCAGTTTCACGGACCCGAGGGTAGCGGGAAGCTACGAGCAGTACTTC
CASSFTDPRVAGSYEQYF
>TRBD1|TRBV6-1|TRBJ2-3|.
TGTGCCAGCATCAAGGGGGCTATCACAGATACGCAGTATTTT
CASIKGAITDTQYF
>.|TRBV27|TRBJ1-1|medium-sized
TGTGCCAGCAGGTGGACAGCCTTGAACACTGAAGCTTTCTTT
CASRWTALNTEAFF
>TRBD2|TRBV7-3|TRBJ2-1|.
TGTGCCAGCAGCTTACGGGGGACTAGCGGGAGCATGGGGCAGTTCTTC
CASSLRGTSGSMGQFF